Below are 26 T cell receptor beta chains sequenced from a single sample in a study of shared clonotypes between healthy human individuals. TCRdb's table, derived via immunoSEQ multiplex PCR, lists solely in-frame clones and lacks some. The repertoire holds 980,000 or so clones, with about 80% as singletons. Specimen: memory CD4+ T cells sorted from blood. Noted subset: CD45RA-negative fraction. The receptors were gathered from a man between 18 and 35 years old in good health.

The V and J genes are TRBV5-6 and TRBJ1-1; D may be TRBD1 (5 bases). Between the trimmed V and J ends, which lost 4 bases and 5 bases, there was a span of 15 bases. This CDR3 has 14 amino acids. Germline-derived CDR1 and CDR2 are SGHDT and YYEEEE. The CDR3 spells CASSLPWGGTEAFF. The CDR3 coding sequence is TGTGCCAGCAGCCTACCCTGGGGGGGGACTGAAGCTTTCTTT.

CDR3 residues: CASSLPNTGELFF. In DNA, the CDR3 is TGTGCCAGCTCACTCCCTAACACCGGGGAGCTGTTTTTT. The chain combines TRBV18 with TRBJ2-2; D gene unclear. The CDR3 length is 13 residues. V lost 4 bases and J lost 2, with 5 bases in between. Germline V gives CDR1 KGHSH, CDR2 LQKENI.

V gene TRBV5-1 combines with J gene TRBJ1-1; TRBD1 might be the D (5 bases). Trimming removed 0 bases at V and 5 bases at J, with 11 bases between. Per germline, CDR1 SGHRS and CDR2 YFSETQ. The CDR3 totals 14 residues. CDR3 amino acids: CASSLVGDRTEAFF. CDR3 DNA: TGCGCCAGCAGCTTGGTAGGGGACCGGACTGAAGCTTTCTTT.

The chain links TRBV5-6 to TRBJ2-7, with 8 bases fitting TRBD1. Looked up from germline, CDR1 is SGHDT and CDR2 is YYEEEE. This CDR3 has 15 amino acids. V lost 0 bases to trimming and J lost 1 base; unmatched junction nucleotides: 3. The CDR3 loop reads CASSLGGTGSYEQYF. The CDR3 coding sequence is TGTGCCAGCAGCTTGGGAGGGACAGGTTCCTACGAGCAGTACTTC.

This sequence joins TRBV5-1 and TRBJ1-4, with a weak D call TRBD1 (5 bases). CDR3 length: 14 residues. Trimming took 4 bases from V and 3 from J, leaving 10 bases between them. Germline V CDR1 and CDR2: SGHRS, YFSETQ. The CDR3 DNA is TGCGCCAGCAGCACCGGGACGGCTAATGAAAAACTGTTTTTT. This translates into CASSTGTANEKLFF.

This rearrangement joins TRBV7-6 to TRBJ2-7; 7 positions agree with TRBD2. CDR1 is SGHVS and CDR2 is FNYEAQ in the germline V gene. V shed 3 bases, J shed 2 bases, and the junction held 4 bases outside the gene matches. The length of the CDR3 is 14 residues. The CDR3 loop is CASSLGGDPYEQYF. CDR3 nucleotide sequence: TGTGCCAGCAGCTTGGGGGGGGACCCCTACGAGCAGTACTTC.

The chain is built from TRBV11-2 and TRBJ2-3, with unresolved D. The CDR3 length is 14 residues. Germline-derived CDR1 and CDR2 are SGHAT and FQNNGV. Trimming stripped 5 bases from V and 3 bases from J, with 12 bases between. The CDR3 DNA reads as TGTGCCAGCAGCATTCGGGTAGGGACAGATACGCAGTATTTT. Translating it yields CASSIRVGTDTQYF.

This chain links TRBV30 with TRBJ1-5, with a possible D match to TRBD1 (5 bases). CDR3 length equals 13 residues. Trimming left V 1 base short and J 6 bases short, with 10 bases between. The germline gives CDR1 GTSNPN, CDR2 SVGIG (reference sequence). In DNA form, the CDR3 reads TGTGCCTGGAGTGCGGGGCCAACTCAGCCCCAGCATTTT. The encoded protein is CAWSAGPTQPQHF. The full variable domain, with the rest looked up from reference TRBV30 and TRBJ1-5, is SQTIHQWPATLVQPVGSPLSLECTVEGTSNPNLYWYRQAAGRGLQLLFYSVGIGQISSEVPQNLSASRPQDRQFILSSKKLLLSDSGFYLCAWSAGPTQPQHFGDGTRLSIL.

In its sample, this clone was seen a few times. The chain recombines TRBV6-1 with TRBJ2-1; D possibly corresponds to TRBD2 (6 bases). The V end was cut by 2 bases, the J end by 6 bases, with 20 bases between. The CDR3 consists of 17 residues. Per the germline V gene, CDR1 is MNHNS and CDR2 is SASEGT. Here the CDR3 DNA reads TGTGCCAGCAGTGAACTTTTAGGTGGGAGGTCCCCCAATGAGCAGTTCTTC. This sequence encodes CASSELLGGRSPNEQFF.

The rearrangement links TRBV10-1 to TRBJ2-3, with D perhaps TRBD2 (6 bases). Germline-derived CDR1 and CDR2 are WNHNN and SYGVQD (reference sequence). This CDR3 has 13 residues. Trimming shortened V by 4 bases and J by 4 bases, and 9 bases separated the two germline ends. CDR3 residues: CASSAGAPDTQYF. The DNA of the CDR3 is TGCGCCAGCAGTGCGGGAGCCCCAGATACGCAGTATTTT.

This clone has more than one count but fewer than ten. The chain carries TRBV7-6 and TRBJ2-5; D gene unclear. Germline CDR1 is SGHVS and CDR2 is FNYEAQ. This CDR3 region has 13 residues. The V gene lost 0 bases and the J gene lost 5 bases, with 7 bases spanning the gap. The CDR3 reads CASSLAVGETQYF. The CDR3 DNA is TGTGCCAGCAGCTTAGCTGTGGGGGAGACCCAGTACTTC.

The CDR3 sequence: CATSKDREDQPQHF. Written as DNA, the CDR3 is TGTGCCACCAGCAAAGACAGGGAGGATCAGCCCCAGCATTTT. The V gene is TRBV15, the J gene TRBJ1-5; 7 bases line up with TRBD1. Germline V gives CDR1 LNHNV, CDR2 YYDKDF (reference sequence). The CDR3 is 14 amino acids. Trimming cost V 4 bases and J 5 bases; bases outside gene matches: 5.

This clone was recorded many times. CDR3 sequence: CASSPGTEAEAFF. The CDR3 DNA reads TGTGCCAGCAGCCCGGGGACAGAGGCTGAAGCTTTCTTT. This chain uses TRBV7-9 with TRBJ1-1; the match to TRBD1 covers 7 bases. Germline V CDR1 and CDR2: SEHNR, FQNEAQ (reference sequence). The CDR3 is 13 amino acids. Trimming took 5 bases from V and 6 from J; bases not matched to a gene: 6.

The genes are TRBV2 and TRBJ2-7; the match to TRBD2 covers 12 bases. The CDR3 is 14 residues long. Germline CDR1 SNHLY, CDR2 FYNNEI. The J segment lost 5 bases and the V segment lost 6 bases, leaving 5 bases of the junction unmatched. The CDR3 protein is CASRGLAGINEQYF. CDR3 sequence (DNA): TGTGCCAGCAGGGGACTAGCGGGTATAAACGAGCAGTACTTC.

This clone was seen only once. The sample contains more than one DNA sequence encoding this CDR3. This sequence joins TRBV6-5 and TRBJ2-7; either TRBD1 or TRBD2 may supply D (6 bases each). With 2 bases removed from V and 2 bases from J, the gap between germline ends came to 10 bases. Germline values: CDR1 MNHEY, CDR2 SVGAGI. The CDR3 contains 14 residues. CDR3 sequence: CASSYSRGPYEQYF. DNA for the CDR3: TGTGCCAGCAGTTACAGCCGGGGGCCCTACGAGCAGTACTTC.

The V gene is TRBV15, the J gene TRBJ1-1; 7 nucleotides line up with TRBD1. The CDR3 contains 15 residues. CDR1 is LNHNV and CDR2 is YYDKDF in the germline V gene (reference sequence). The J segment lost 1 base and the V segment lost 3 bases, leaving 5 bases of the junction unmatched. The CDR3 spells CATSRIWTGNTEAFF. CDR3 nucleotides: TGTGCCACCAGCAGGATCTGGACAGGGAACACTGAAGCTTTCTTT.

The chain's CDR3 is CASSVGIQETQYF. In nucleotides, the CDR3 is TGTGCCAGCTCAGTCGGGATTCAAGAGACCCAGTACTTC. The gene calls are TRBV18 and TRBJ2-5; D perhaps matches TRBD2 (5 bases). Germline lookup yields CDR1 KGHSH and CDR2 LQKENI. The CDR3 runs to 13 residues. Trimming pared 5 bases from V and 2 bases from J, leaving 9 bases between.

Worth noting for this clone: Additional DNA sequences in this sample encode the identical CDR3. The CDR3 DNA sequence: TGTGCCAGCAGTAGACTAGCGAGTAGCACAGATACGCAGTATTTT. It specifies CASSRLASSTDTQYF. V is TRBV6-5 and J is TRBJ2-3, with 8 bases matching TRBD2. This CDR3 is built from 15 residues. Unmatched junction bases numbered 4, after V lost 5 bases and J lost 0 bases. Germline CDR1 reads MNHEY; CDR2 reads SVGAGI.

This chain's CDR3 is CASSQGSKKTEAFF. The CDR3 DNA reads TGCGCCAGCAGCCAAGGCAGTAAAAAGACTGAAGCTTTCTTT. The rearrangement links TRBV4-3 to TRBJ1-1; D not certain. This CDR3 region has 14 residues. V dropped 1 base and J dropped 5 bases, with 11 bases sitting between them. Germline V gene sequence: CDR1 LGHNA, CDR2 YSLEER.

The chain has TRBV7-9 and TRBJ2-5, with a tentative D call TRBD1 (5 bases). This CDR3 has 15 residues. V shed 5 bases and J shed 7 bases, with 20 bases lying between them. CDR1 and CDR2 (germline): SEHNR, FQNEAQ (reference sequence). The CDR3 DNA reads TGTGCCAGCAGCCCCGGAGATGGGGCGGTGTGGACCCAGTACTTC. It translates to CASSPGDGAVWTQYF.

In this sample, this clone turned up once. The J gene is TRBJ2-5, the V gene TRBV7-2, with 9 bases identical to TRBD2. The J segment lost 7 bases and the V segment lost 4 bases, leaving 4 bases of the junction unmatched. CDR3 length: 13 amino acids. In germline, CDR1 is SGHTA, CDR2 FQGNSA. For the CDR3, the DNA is TGTGCCAGCAGCTCCTCGCGGGGGGGGACCCAGTACTTC. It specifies CASSSSRGGTQYF.

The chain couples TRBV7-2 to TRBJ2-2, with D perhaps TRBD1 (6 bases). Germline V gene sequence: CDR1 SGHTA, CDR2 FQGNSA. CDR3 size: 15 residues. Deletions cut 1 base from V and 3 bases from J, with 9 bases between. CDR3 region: CASSLETGYTGELFF. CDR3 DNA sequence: TGTGCCAGCAGCTTAGAAACAGGGTACACCGGGGAGCTGTTTTTT.

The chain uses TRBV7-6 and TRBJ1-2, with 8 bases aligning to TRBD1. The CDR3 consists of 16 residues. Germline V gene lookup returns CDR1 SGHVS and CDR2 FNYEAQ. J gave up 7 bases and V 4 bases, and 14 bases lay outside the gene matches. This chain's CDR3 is CASSSLAQGGRSGYTF. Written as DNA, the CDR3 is TGTGCCAGCAGCTCCTTAGCACAGGGGGGGAGAAGTGGCTACACCTTC.

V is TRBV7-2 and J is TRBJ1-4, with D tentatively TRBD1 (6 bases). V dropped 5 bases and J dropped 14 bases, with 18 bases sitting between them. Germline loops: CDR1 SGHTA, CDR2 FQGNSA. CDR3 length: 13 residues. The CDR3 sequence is CASSDEIGTHLFF. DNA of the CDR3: TGTGCCAGCAGCGACGAAATAGGGACACATCTGTTTTTT.

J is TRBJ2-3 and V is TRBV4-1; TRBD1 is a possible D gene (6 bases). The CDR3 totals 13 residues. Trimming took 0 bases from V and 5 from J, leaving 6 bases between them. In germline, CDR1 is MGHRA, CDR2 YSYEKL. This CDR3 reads CASSQDRGDTQYF. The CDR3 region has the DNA TGCGCCAGCAGCCAAGACAGGGGAGATACGCAGTATTTT.

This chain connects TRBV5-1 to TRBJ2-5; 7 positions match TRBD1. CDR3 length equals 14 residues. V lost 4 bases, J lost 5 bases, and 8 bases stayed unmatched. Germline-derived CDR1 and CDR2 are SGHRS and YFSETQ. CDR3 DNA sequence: TGCGCCAGCAGCATAGGACAGGCAACGGAGACCCAGTACTTC. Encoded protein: CASSIGQATETQYF.